The 30 T cell receptor beta chains given below trace back to one sample, sequenced in a study of monozygotic twins with inflammatory bowel disease. TCRdb reprocessed the 5' RACE reads and reports one entry per CDR3 protein, with no DNA. This sample's table reports about 140,000 distinct CDR3 sequences. Sequenced material: blood. Receptor source: a human donor with ulcerative colitis or Crohn's disease, or a healthy co-twin of an affected twin (not recorded which).

The chain combines TRBV7-3 with TRBJ2-5; TCRdb indicates TRBD1, and absent DNA this call remains unverified. This CDR3 is built from 16 residues. From germline, CDR1 is SGHTA and CDR2 FQGTGA. CDR3 residues: CASSSRGRGGEKTQYF.

V usage is TRBV20-1 and J usage is TRBJ2-7; TCRdb proposes TRBD2, but this gene call is untestable without DNA. Germline CDR1 is DFQATT and CDR2 is SNEGSKA (reference sequence). The CDR3 is 14 amino acids. The CDR3 loop reads CSASSRFSSYEQYF.

The rearrangement joins TRBV28 to TRBJ1-1; no DNA is available, so the TRBD1 call from TCRdb remains unchecked. The CDR3 contains 13 residues. Germline assignment: CDR1 MDHEN and CDR2 SYDVKM. The CDR3 spells CASSPEANTEAFF.

The V gene is TRBV20-1, the J gene TRBJ2-7; the TCRdb call, TRBD2, lacks DNA for checking. Germline assignment: CDR1 DFQATT and CDR2 SNEGSKA (reference sequence). This CDR3 spans 15 amino acids. The CDR3: CSARENPGLPYEQYF.

The genes are TRBV20-1 and TRBJ2-6. There are 13 residues in the CDR3. CDR1 and CDR2 from the germline V gene are DFQATT and SNEGSKA (reference sequence). The chain's CDR3 is CSASFGGANVLTF.

The chain is built from TRBV5-1 and TRBJ1-2. CDR1 and CDR2 from the germline V gene are SGHRS and YFSETQ. There are 12 residues in the CDR3. Here the CDR3 reads CASSLTGEGYTF.

The CDR3 loop reads CATSDSFGQGLNYGYTF. V and J are TRBV24-1 and TRBJ1-2; without DNA, the TCRdb call of TRBD1 cannot be checked. The germline V gene has CDR1 KGHDR and CDR2 SFDVKD. The CDR3 has 17 residues.

The genes are TRBV20-1 and TRBJ1-1; lacking DNA, the TRBD1 call made by TCRdb goes unchecked. The CDR3 contains 14 residues. In germline, CDR1 is DFQATT, CDR2 SNEGSKA (reference sequence). CDR3 amino acids: CSARGPQVNTEAFF.

The chain is built from TRBV6-5 and TRBJ2-2; without DNA, the TCRdb call of TRBD1 cannot be checked. This CDR3 has 14 residues. Germline CDR1 reads MNHEY; CDR2 reads SVGAGI. The CDR3 loop is CASSLTGGTGELFF.

V and J are TRBV2 and TRBJ2-1; as DNA is missing, the TRBD2 call by TCRdb cannot be tested. This CDR3 is 11 amino acids long. Germline CDR1 reads SNHLY; CDR2 reads FYNNEI. The CDR3 is CAIRLLAEQFF.

The genes are TRBV25-1 and TRBJ1-1; TCRdb's assignment of TRBD1 cannot be checked, as there is no DNA. Germline CDR1 is MGHDK and CDR2 is SYGVNS. This CDR3 is 15 amino acids long. The CDR3: CASSESRGVNTEAFF.

The CDR3 region is CATSDLNNRGHTDTQYF. The chain is built from TRBV24-1 and TRBJ2-3; lacking DNA, the TRBD1 call made by TCRdb goes unchecked. There are 17 residues in the CDR3. Germline V gene data show CDR1 as KGHDR and CDR2 as SFDVKD.

The chain recombines TRBV24-1 with TRBJ2-2. CDR1 and CDR2 from the germline V gene are KGHDR and SFDVKD. The CDR3 length is 13 residues. CDR3 loop: CATSQASTGELFF.

The chain uses TRBV5-1 and TRBJ2-3. CDR3 length: 11 amino acids. Germline CDR1 is SGHRS and CDR2 is YFSETQ. The CDR3 is CASSSVDTQYF.

The V call is TRBV23-1, the J call TRBJ2-1; TCRdb gives TRBD2 as the D gene, but with no DNA this cannot be confirmed. TRBV23-1 is sorted into the ORF group, with uncertain function. There are 18 residues in the CDR3. This CDR3 is CASSQFAGRTSGRNEQFF.

V usage is TRBV9 and J usage is TRBJ2-1; without DNA, the TCRdb call of TRBD2 cannot be checked. The CDR3 is 14 residues long. The V gene's germline CDR1 is SGDLS and CDR2 YYNGEE. CDR3 residues: CASSKSGRLNEQFF. The complete variable domain, with remaining parts taken from reference TRBV9 and TRBJ2-1, reads DSGVTQTPKHLITATGQRVTLRCSPRSGDLSVYWYQQSLDQGLQFLIQYYNGEERAKGNILERFSAQQFPDLHSELNLSSLELGDSALYFCASSKSGRLNEQFFGPGTRLTVL.

The chain employs TRBV4-3 and TRBJ2-1; the TCRdb D gene call, TRBD1, has no DNA to confirm it. CDR3 length: 16 residues. Germline CDR1 and CDR2: LGHNA and YSLEER. The CDR3 here is CASSQEPGAVYNEQFF.

J is TRBJ2-7 and V is TRBV5-1; as DNA is missing, the TRBD1 call by TCRdb cannot be tested. The V gene's germline CDR1 is SGHRS and CDR2 YFSETQ. This CDR3 contains 14 residues. CDR3 sequence reads: CASSFNGQGREQYF.

The chain couples TRBV4-2 to TRBJ2-7. CDR3 length equals 12 residues. Germline V gene data show CDR1 as LGHNA and CDR2 as YNFKEQ. CDR3 residues: CASSQEGLEQYF.

CDR3 residues: CSVLRLGNEQFF. The chain links TRBV29-1 to TRBJ2-1. The CDR3 extends over 12 amino acids. Per the germline V gene, CDR1 is SQVTM and CDR2 is ANQGSEA.

Here the CDR3 reads CASSLTISGFSNEQYF. V is TRBV5-1 and J is TRBJ2-7; the TCRdb call, TRBD1, lacks DNA for checking. The V gene's germline CDR1 is SGHRS and CDR2 YFSETQ. The CDR3 length is 16 residues.

The rearrangement uses TRBV14 and TRBJ2-1; TCRdb returns TRBD2, unconfirmable since there is no DNA. CDR3 length: 13 residues. Germline V gene sequence: CDR1 SGHDN, CDR2 FVKESK. CDR3 sequence: CASSLSGLAGQFF.

V is TRBV5-1 and J is TRBJ2-7; TCRdb's D gene call, TRBD2, goes unchecked for lack of DNA. Germline V gives CDR1 SGHRS, CDR2 YFSETQ. The CDR3 loop spans 16 amino acids. The chain's CDR3 is CASSLAPSGTAYEQYF.

V is TRBV6-6 and J is TRBJ2-7. This CDR3 is 11 amino acids long. The V gene's germline CDR1 is MNHNY and CDR2 SVGAGI (reference sequence). CDR3 in amino acids: CATAGEYEQYF.

The V gene is TRBV12-3 or TRBV12-4, the J gene TRBJ2-2. The CDR3 runs 15 residues. CDR3 region: CASSLTPRDTGELFF.

The J gene is TRBJ1-1, the V gene TRBV2; with no DNA, the TCRdb D assignment of TRBD1 cannot be verified. The CDR3 is 13 residues long. Germline lookup yields CDR1 SNHLY and CDR2 FYNNEI. The CDR3 sequence is CASMGRGLDEAFF.

V gene TRBV20-1 combines with J gene TRBJ1-5. The CDR3 is 13 amino acids. Germline CDR1 DFQATT, CDR2 SNEGSKA (reference sequence). CDR3 region: CSVPDYSNQPQHF.

The chain carries TRBV5-5 and TRBJ1-1; the TRBD1 assignment by TCRdb is unverifiable without DNA. This CDR3 has 16 residues. Germline V CDR1 and CDR2: SGHKS, YYEKEE (reference sequence). The CDR3 loop is CASSLVSSGESTEAFF. The full variable domain, in which reference TRBV5-5 and TRBJ1-1 provide the parts outside the CDR3, is DAGVTQSPTHLIKTRGQQVTLRCSPISGHKSVSWYQQVLGQGPQFIFQYYEKEERGRGNFPDRFSARQFPNYSSELNVNALLLGDSALYLCASSLVSSGESTEAFFGQGTRLTVV.

The CDR3 here is CASSYHRDGLGSYEQYF. V gene TRBV6-5 combines with J gene TRBJ2-7; TCRdb reports TRBD1, a call that lacks DNA to check it against. The V gene's germline CDR1 is MNHEY and CDR2 SVGAGI. The CDR3 extends over 17 amino acids.

J is TRBJ1-4 and V is TRBV12-3 or TRBV12-4. This CDR3 is built from 12 residues. The CDR3 here is CASRSTNEKLFF.